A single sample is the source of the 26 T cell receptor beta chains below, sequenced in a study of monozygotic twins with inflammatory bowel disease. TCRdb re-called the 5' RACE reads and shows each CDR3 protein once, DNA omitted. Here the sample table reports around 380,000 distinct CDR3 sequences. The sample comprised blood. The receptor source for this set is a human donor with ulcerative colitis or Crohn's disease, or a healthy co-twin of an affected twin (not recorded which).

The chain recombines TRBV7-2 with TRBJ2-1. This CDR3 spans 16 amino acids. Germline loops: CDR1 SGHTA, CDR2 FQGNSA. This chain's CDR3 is CASSSRPAPSYNEQFF. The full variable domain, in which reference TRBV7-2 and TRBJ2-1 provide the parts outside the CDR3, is GAGVSQSPSNKVTEKGKDVELRCDPISGHTALYWYRQSLGQGLEFLIYFQGNSAPDKSGLPSDRFSAERTGGSVSTLTIQRTQQEDSAVYLCASSSRPAPSYNEQFFGPGTRLTVL.

The CDR3 sequence is CASSQGVAGGPGNEQFF. This chain links TRBV3-1 with TRBJ2-1; the TRBD2 assignment by TCRdb is unverifiable without DNA. Germline assignment: CDR1 LGHDT and CDR2 YNNKEL (reference sequence). The CDR3 sequence is 17 residues long.

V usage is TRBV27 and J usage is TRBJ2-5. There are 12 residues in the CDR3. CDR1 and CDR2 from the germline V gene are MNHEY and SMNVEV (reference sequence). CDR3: CASSHGVGTQYF.

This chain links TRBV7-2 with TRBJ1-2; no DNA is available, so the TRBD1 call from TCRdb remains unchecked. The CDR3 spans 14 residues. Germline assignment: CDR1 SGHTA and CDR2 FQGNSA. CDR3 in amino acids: CASRSNTGEYGYTF.

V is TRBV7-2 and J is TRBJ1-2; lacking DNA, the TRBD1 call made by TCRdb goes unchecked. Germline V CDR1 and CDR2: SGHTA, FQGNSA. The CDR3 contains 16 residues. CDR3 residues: CASSPGVDSRYYGYTF.

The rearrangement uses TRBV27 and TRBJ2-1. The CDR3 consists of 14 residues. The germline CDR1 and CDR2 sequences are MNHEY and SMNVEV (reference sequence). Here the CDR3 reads CASSFGISYNEQFF.

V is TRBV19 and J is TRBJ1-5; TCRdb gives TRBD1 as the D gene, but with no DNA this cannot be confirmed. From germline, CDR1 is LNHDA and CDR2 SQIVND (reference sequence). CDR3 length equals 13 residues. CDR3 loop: CAIGTGSNQPQHF.

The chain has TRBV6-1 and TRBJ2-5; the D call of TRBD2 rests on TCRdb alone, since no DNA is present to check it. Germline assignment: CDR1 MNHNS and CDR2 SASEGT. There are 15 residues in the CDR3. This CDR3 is CASPRLGLVGETQYF.

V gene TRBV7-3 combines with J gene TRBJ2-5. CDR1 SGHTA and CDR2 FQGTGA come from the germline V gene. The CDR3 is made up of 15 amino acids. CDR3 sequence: CASSLNPVGQETQYF.

Here the CDR3 reads CSVELGTSGRYEQYF. This chain connects TRBV29-1 to TRBJ2-7; no DNA is available, so the TRBD2 call from TCRdb remains unchecked. CDR3 length: 15 residues. Germline CDR1 is SQVTM and CDR2 is ANQGSEA.

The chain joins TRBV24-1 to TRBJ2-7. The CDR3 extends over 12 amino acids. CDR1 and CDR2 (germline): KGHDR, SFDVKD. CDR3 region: CATLRSSYEQYF.

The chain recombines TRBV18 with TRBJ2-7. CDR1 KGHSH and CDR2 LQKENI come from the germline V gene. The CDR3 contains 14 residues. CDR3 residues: CASSPNGGSYEQYF.

The CDR3 region is CASSFFGGGRYGYTF. The genes are TRBV27 and TRBJ1-2; TCRdb lists TRBD1, though no DNA is available to test this call. Germline values: CDR1 MNHEY, CDR2 SMNVEV (reference sequence). The CDR3 runs 15 residues.

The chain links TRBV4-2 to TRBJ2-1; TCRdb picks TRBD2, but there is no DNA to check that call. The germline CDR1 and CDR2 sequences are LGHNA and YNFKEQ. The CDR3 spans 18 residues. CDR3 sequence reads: CASSRGTSGGSSYNEQFF.

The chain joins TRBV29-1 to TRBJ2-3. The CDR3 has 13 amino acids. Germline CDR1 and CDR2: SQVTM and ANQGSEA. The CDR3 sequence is CSVEDLGTDTQYF.

CDR3 region: CASSLTGRGAHEAFF. The chain employs TRBV7-2 and TRBJ1-1; TCRdb gives TRBD1 as the D gene, but with no DNA this cannot be confirmed. Germline lookup yields CDR1 SGHTA and CDR2 FQGNSA. The CDR3 length is 15 residues.

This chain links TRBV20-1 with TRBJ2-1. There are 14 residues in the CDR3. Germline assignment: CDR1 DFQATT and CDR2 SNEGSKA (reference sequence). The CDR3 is CSARDLLAVHEQFF.

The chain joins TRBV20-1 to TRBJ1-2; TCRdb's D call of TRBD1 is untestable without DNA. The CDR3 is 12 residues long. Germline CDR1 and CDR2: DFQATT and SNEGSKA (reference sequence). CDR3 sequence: CSASKQGYGYTF.

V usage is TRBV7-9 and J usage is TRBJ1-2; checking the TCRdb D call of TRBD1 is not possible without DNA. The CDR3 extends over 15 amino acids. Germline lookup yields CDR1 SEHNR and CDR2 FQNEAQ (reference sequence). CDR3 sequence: CASNVYTGINYGYTF.

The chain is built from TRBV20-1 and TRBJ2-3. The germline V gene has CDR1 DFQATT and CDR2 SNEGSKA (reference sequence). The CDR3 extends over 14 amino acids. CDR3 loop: CSASRIASTDTQYF.

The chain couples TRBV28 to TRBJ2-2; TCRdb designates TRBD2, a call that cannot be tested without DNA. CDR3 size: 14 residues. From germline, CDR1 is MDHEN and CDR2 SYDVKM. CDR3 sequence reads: CALSAAGAPGELFF.

The CDR3 loop is CASSLGLYDGQYF. The genes are TRBV18 and TRBJ2-7. CDR3 length equals 13 residues. Per germline, CDR1 KGHSH and CDR2 LQKENI.

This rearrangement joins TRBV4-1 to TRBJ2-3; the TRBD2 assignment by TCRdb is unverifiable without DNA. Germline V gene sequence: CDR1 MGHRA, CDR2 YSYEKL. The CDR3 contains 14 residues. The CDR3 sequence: CASSQQRGTDTQYF.

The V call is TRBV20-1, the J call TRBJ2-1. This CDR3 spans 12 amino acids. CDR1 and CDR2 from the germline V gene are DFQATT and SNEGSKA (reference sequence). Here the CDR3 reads CSAKSHRDERFF.

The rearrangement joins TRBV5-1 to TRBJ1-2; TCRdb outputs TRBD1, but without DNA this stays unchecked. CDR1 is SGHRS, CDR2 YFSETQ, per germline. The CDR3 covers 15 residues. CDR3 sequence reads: CASSLGPGTGDGYTF. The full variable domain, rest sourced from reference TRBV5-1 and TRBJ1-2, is KAGVTQTPRYLIKTRGQQVTLSCSPISGHRSVSWYQQTPGQGLQFLFEYFSETQRNKGNFPGRFSGRQFSNSRSEMNVSTLELGDSALYLCASSLGPGTGDGYTFGSGTRLTVV.

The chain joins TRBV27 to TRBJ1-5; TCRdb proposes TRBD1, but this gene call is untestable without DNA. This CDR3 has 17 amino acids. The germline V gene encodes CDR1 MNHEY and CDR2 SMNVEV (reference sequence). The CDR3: CASSLTSGTGGSGPQHF.